Each of the 5 T cell receptor beta chains below was sequenced from the same sample in a study of CD8 T cells in Susac syndrome. RNA was extracted with the RNeasy kit, and a quantity of roughly 0.5 to 1 ug was reverse transcribed using random hexamers. TCRdb ran MiXCR on the immunoSEQ multiplex PCR reads and lists one entry per CDR3 protein. In the table there are 400,000 to 550,000 distinct CDR3 sequences, approximately 85% of which are singletons. Sequenced material: CD8+ T cells from PBMCs. These TCRs come from a human donor with multiple sclerosis.

V usage is TRBV27 and J usage is TRBJ2-1; D perhaps matches TRBD1 (5 bases). Trimming left V 0 bases short and J 3 bases short, with 12 bases between. The CDR3 extends over 16 amino acids. The germline CDR1 and CDR2 sequences are MNHEY and SMNVEV (reference sequence). CDR3 in DNA: TGTGCCAGCAGTTTATCGTGGCAGGGAAACTACAATGAGCAGTTCTTC. This codes for CASSLSWQGNYNEQFF.

The V call is TRBV5-4, the J call TRBJ2-7; 8 nucleotides line up with TRBD2. J gave up 2 bases and V 6 bases, and 4 bases lay outside the gene matches. CDR1 and CDR2 from the germline V gene are SGHNT and YYREEE (reference sequence). The CDR3 loop spans 13 amino acids. CDR3 amino acids: CASTIGGAYEQYF. The DNA of the CDR3 is TGTGCCAGCACCATCGGGGGGGCCTACGAGCAGTACTTC. The entire variable domain, with the rest obtained from reference TRBV5-4 and TRBJ2-7, is as follows: ETGVTQSPTHLIKTRGQQVTLRCSSQSGHNTVSWYQQALGQGPQFIFQYYREEENGRGNFPPRFSGLQFPNYSSELNVNALELDDSALYLCASTIGGAYEQYFGPGTRLTVT.

This CDR3 reads CASSLQQPGYYNEQFF. In nucleotides, the CDR3 is TGTGCCAGCAGTTTACAGCAACCCGGCTATTACAATGAGCAGTTCTTC. This chain joins TRBV6-2 or TRBV6-3 and TRBJ2-1; the D is unclear. Trimming stripped 4 bases from V and 4 bases from J, with 17 bases between. From germline, CDR1 is MNHEY and CDR2 SVGEGT. The CDR3 length is 16 residues.

The chain carries TRBV11-2 and TRBJ1-1; D is unclear. The CDR3 length is 14 residues. The germline V and J ends were trimmed by 0 bases and 4 bases, with 9 bases remaining between them. Per germline, CDR1 SGHAT and CDR2 FQNNGV. CDR3 amino acids: CASSLDTWTTEAFF. In DNA, the CDR3 is TGTGCCAGCAGCTTAGATACGTGGACCACTGAAGCTTTCTTT.

This clonotype was counted a few times. The chain joins TRBV6-5 to TRBJ2-2; D is undetermined. Trimming removed 2 bases at V and 5 bases at J, with 6 bases between. Per the germline V gene, CDR1 is MNHEY and CDR2 is SVGAGI. The CDR3 is made up of 13 amino acids. The CDR3, as DNA: TGTGCCAGCAGTTACCCCGGGACCGGGGAGCTGTTTTTT. It codes for CASSYPGTGELFF.